A selection of T cell receptor beta chains follows, all from one sample in a study of T cells in Graves' hyperthyroidism and ophthalmopathy. Each CDR3 protein is one row after TCRdb ran MiXCR on the multiplex PCR reads. Among about 260,000 distinct CDR3 sequences listed, around 25% were seen once. The sample taken for sequencing was blood. The receptors originated from a man aged 35 to 55 with Graves' hyperthyroidism that later progressed to Graves' ophthalmopathy. Each CDR3 is given with its conserved first and last residue. The D gene is left open where the match is weak. Not all rows give a size; the values are once, few, many and, for expanded clones, a class.

d_call j_call clone_size v_call cdr3_aa cdr3_nt
NA TRBJ2-7 NA TRBV7-2 CASSLLWSYEQYF TGTGCCAGCAGCTTATTATGGTCCTACGAGCAGTACTTC
TRBD2 TRBJ2-7 NA TRBV27 CASSPRIGGGIYEQYF TGTGCCAGCAGCCCTAGAATCGGGGGGGGAATCTACGAGCAGTACTTC
NA TRBJ2-6 many TRBV2 CASSEAGSGANVLTF TGTGCCAGCAGTGAGGCTGGTTCGGGGGCCAACGTCCTGACTTTC
NA TRBJ1-1 once TRBV7-9 CASSPASGAFF TGTGCCAGCAGCCCGGCTTCGGGAGCTTTCTTT
NA TRBJ2-7 many TRBV27 CASSFLGRVYEQYF TGTGCCAGCAGTTTCCTTGGGAGAGTCTACGAGCAGTACTTC
NA TRBJ2-5 few TRBV6-1 CASTSGMGQETQYF TGTGCCAGCACATCAGGGATGGGACAAGAGACCCAGTACTTC
TRBD1 TRBJ1-6 NA TRBV10-3 CAISADRDHNSPLHF TGTGCCATCAGTGCTGACAGGGACCATAATTCACCCCTCCACTTT
TRBD1 TRBJ1-2 many TRBV28 CASSRDRVDGYTF TGTGCCAGCAGTCGCGACAGGGTGGATGGCTACACCTTC
TRBD1 TRBJ2-7 NA TRBV12-3/TRBV12-4 CASSRSGQGSEQYF TGTGCCAGCAGCCGCTCGGGACAGGGAAGCGAGCAGTACTTC
NA TRBJ2-7 many TRBV6-1 CASSVGRSYEQYF TGTGCCAGCAGTGTTGGCAGGTCCTACGAGCAGTACTTC
NA TRBJ1-2 many TRBV30 CAWTGRGANYGYTF TGTGCCTGGACAGGGCGGGGCGCTAACTATGGCTACACCTTC
NA TRBJ2-5 many TRBV7-2 CASSLGITMTPDSRQETQYF TGTGCCAGCAGCTTAGGGATAACAATGACACCCGACAGCAGGCAAGAGACCCAGTACTTC
NA TRBJ1-1 many TRBV15 CATSRRTGLVAFF TGTGCCACCAGCAGAAGAACAGGGCTGGTAGCTTTCTTT
TRBD1 TRBJ1-4 many TRBV2 CASSAKSGGWEKLFF TGTGCCAGCAGTGCGAAGTCAGGGGGCTGGGAAAAACTGTTTTTT
NA TRBJ1-2 many TRBV3-1 CASRGPVGYTF TGTGCCAGCAGGGGACCGGTGGGCTACACCTTC
NA TRBJ1-1 many TRBV19 CASRSRTEAFF TGTGCCAGCCGGTCGAGGACTGAAGCTTTCTTT
NA TRBJ1-1 many TRBV7-9 CASSLAGGRNEAFF TGTGCCAGCAGCTTAGCGGGGGGCCGGAATGAAGCTTTCTTT
NA TRBJ2-5 many TRBV2 CASRLETQYF TGTGCCAGCAGGTTGGAGACCCAGTACTTC
TRBD2 TRBJ2-2 many TRBV5-1 CASSFLAVPNTGELFF TGCGCCAGCAGCTTTCTAGCGGTACCGAACACCGGGGAGCTGTTTTTT
TRBD1 TRBJ1-5 many TRBV12-3/TRBV12-4 CASRSTGDQPQHF TGTGCCAGCAGGTCGACAGGGGATCAGCCCCAGCATTTT
NA TRBJ2-7 many TRBV2 CASSGQQGREQYF TGTGCCAGCAGTGGACAACAGGGTAGGGAGCAGTACTTC
TRBD2 TRBJ2-7 many TRBV4-2 CASSQDFTSGSYEQYF TGTGCCAGCAGCCAAGATTTTACTAGCGGGAGCTACGAGCAGTACTTC
NA TRBJ2-5 many TRBV12-3/TRBV12-4 CASSFSLGWELNRDQETQYF TGTGCCAGCAGTTTTTCGTTGGGGTGGGAACTAAATCGGGACCAAGAGACCCAGTACTTC
NA TRBJ2-5 NA TRBV28 CASTWDLRETQYF TGTGCCAGCACATGGGACCTCAGAGAGACCCAGTACTTC